This T cell receptor (beta chain) derives from a study of cytomegalovirus exposure and HLA in healthy donors. Findings of the study overall: In the analysis, some V segments, TRBV6-2 and TRBV6-3 included, were excluded as indistinguishable.

There are many counts of this clone. Its antigen is undetermined. All donors participated as healthy donors of bone marrow. The V and J ends lost 0 bases and 4 bases, in that order; junction bases with no gene match: 8. This CDR3 contains 19 residues. The PCR ran on 60 Vbeta and 13 Jbeta primers. TCRdb keeps only in-frame clones here, not all; method: immunoSEQ multiplex PCR. The data contain 210,000 or so clones, about 83% of them singletons. Sequenced: PBMCs. This clonotype was sampled from a human donor in good health. V and J are TRBV6-7 and TRBJ2-1; 14 nucleotides align to TRBD2. TRBV6-7 is noted as an ORF with a role that remains uncertain. The CDR3 here is CASSYSGTSGRDRYNEQFF. The CDR3 DNA sequence: TGTGCCAGCAGTTACTCTGGGACTAGCGGGAGAGATCGGTACAATGAGCAGTTCTTC.